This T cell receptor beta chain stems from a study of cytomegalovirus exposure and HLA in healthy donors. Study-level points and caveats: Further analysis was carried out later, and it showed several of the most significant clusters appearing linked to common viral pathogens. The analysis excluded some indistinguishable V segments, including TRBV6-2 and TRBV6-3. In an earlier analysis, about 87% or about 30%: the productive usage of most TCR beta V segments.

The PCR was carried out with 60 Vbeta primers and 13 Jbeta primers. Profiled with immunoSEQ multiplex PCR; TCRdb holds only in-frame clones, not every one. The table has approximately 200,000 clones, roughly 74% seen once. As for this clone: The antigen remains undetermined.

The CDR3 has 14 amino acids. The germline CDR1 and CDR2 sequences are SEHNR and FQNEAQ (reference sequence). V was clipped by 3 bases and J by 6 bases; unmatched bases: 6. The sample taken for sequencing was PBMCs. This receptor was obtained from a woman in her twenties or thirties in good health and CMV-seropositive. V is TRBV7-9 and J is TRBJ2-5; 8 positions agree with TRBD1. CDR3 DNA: TGTGCCAGCAGCTTTGGGAACAGGGGGAAGACCCAGTACTTC. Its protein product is CASSFGNRGKTQYF.